This T cell receptor (beta chain) was captured by sequencing in a study of blood T cell repertoires in COVID-19. Clones were read by immunoSEQ multiplex PCR, and TCRdb kept only the in-frame ones, dropping some. This sample has about 440,000 clones, with more than 70% found just once. Sequences were obtained from peripheral blood. The sequence came from a woman aged 45-59 years with COVID-19, enrolled during active disease.

The CDR3 DNA follows: TGTGCCAGCATGAGCTCCGGGGACACCCCTATTCCTAGGTCCTACGAGCAGTACTTC. It encodes CASMSSGDTPIPRSYEQYF. This chain links TRBV11-2 with TRBJ2-7; TRBD1 might be the D (6 bases). This CDR3 comprises 19 residues. Germline CDR1 is SGHAT and CDR2 is FQNNGV. With 7 bases removed from V and 1 base from J, the gap between germline ends came to 29 bases.